These T cell receptor beta chains were read from a single sample in a study of cytomegalovirus exposure and HLA in healthy donors. TCRdb keeps only in-frame clones here, not all; method: immunoSEQ multiplex PCR. Among roughly 52,000 clones listed, about 92% were seen once. Sequencing was done on a sample of PBMCs. The receptors were sampled from a woman under 30 in good health and CMV-seropositive. The CDR3 runs from the conserved cysteine through the conserved F or W. A D gene is named only where the DNA matches it firmly. Expanded clones get a size class; other rows say once, few or many, or leave the size out.

TRBV27	once	TRBD2	TRBJ2-1	CASSFRGLAVNEQFF	TGTGCCAGCAGTTTCCGGGGACTAGCGGTGAATGAGCAGTTCTTC
TRBV28	NA	TRBD1	TRBJ2-7	CASIGSGTGDSREQYF	TGTGCCAGCATAGGGTCCGGGACAGGGGATTCGCGCGAGCAGTACTTC
TRBV5-1	NA	NA	TRBJ2-7	CASSLVGYEQYF	TGCGCCAGCAGCTTGGTCGGGTACGAGCAGTACTTC
TRBV9	NA	TRBD1	TRBJ1-1	CASSAGTGGRAFF	TGTGCCAGCAGCGCCGGGACAGGGGGGAGAGCTTTCTTT
TRBV9	NA	TRBD2	TRBJ2-7	CASSLGGGGAYEQYF	TGTGCCAGCAGTCTAGGGGGCGGGGGGGCCTACGAGCAGTACTTC
TRBV5-4	NA	TRBD1	TRBJ2-7	CASSLAGDRDFYEQYF	TGTGCCAGCAGCTTGGCAGGGGACAGGGACTTCTACGAGCAGTACTTC
TRBV7-8	NA	TRBD1	TRBJ1-1	CASSAQGQSNTEAFF	TGTGCCAGCAGCGCCCAGGGACAGTCGAACACTGAAGCTTTCTTT
TRBV19	once	TRBD1	TRBJ1-5	CASSIGRGQDQPQHF	TGTGCCAGTAGTATTGGCAGGGGGCAGGATCAGCCCCAGCATTTT
TRBV5-1	NA	TRBD1	TRBJ1-3	CASSRQGPGNTIYF	TGCGCCAGCAGCCGACAGGGGCCTGGAAACACCATATATTTT
TRBV6-1	NA	TRBD1	TRBJ1-6	CASSEHRTGVNSPLHF	TGTGCCAGCAGTGAACACCGGACAGGGGTGAATTCACCCCTCCACTTT
TRBV7-9	few	TRBD1	TRBJ1-2	CASSRDRGQRGYTF	TGTGCCAGCAGCCGCGACAGGGGGCAGAGGGGCTACACCTTC
TRBV2	NA	TRBD2	TRBJ2-7	CASMGTSDSYEQYF	TGTGCCAGCATGGGGACTAGCGACTCCTACGAGCAGTACTTC
TRBV7-2	NA	NA	TRBJ2-2	CASSLAGGTGELFF	TGTGCCAGCAGTCTAGCCGGGGGCACCGGGGAGCTGTTTTTT
TRBV7-2	once	TRBD2	TRBJ2-1	CASSLAPSGVSYEQFF	TGTGCCAGCAGCTTAGCCCCTAGCGGGGTGAGCTATGAGCAGTTCTTC
TRBV4-3	once	NA	TRBJ2-3	CASSPGGRPTDTQYF	TGCGCCAGCAGCCCGGGGGGCCGGCCGACAGATACGCAGTATTTT